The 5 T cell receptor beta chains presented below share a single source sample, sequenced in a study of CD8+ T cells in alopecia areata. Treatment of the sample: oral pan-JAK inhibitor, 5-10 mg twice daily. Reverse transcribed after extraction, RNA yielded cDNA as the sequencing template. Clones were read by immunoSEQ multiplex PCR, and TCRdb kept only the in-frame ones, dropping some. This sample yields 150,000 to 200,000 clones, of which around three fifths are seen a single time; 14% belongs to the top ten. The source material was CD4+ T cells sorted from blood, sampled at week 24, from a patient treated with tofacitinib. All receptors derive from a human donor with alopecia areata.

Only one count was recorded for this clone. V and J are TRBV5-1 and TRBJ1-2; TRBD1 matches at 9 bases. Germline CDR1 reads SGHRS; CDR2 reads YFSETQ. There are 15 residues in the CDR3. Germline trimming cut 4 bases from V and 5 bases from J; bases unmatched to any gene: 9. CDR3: CASSPGQGMKYGYTF. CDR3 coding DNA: TGCGCCAGCAGCCCGGGACAGGGTATGAAGTATGGCTACACCTTC.

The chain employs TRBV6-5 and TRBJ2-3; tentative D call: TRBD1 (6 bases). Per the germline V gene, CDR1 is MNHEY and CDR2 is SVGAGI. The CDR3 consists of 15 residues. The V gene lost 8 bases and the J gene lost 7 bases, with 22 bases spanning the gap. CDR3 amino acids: CASGNAHSQGNTQYF. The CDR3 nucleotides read TGTGCCAGCGGTAACGCGCACTCACAGGGAAATACGCAGTATTTT.

This chain's CDR3 is CSVAVSGQGYGYTF. CDR3 in DNA: TGCAGCGTTGCAGTTTCGGGACAGGGCTATGGCTACACCTTC. The V gene is TRBV29-1, the J gene TRBJ1-2, with 9 nucleotides matching TRBD1. There are 14 residues in the CDR3. Looked up from germline, CDR1 is SQVTM and CDR2 is ANQGSEA. Unmatched junction bases numbered 7, after V lost 4 bases and J lost 4 bases.

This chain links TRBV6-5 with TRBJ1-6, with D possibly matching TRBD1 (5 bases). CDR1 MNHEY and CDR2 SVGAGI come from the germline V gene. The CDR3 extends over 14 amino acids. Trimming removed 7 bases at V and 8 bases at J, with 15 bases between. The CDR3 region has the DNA TGTGCCAGCACGATCCGGGACGGGGATTCACCCCTCCACTTT. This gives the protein CASTIRDGDSPLHF.

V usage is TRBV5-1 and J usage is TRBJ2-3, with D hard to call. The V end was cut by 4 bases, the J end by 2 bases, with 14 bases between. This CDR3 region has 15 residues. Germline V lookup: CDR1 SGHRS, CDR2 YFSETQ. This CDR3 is CASSGRPSYTDTQYF. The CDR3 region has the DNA TGCGCCAGCAGCGGGCGGCCTAGTTACACAGATACGCAGTATTTT.